This entry describes one T cell receptor (beta chain). Its specific antigen is unknown. Nothing much larger sits one base from this clone, and base qualities are not available. The donors were 40 or so Caucasian individuals from Russia, aged 6 to 90 years, who were systemically healthy. Each donor gave about 9.7 milliliters of peripheral blood, drawn into EDTA-treated Vacutainer tubes. Ficoll-Paque density-gradient centrifugation was used to isolate PBMCs, with at least 7 million per sample. Trizol reagent was used to extract total RNA from PBMCs, with at least 6 micrograms per sample. Naive CD45RAhigh/CD27high T cell percentages were measured by flow cytometry on a PBMC aliquot from every donor. The source of the sample is a study of blood T cells in healthy people across ages (dated by TCRdb to the mid-2010s). Looking at the study overall: In model experiments, template switching captured roughly one uniquely barcoded TCR beta cDNA molecule for every two T cells. To track age-related changes in TCR beta repertoire diversity, the study relied on deep sequencing normalized with unique cDNA molecular identifiers. Four age groups were formed from the donors: young (average approximately 15 years), middle-aged (more than 35), aged (around 68) and long-lived (around 80). To avoid experimental bias, donors of different ages were distributed randomly across sequencing lanes. The study analyzed two additional independent replicas of 1 million unique cDNA reads from the same blood draw for two donors, one aged 18 to 30 and one aged 80 or older. What the authors observed across the whole study: The percentage of naive T cells measured by flow cytometry correlated strongly with observed TCR beta diversity. As age increased, observed TCR beta diversity per million T cells dropped in a roughly linear way, and a significant reduction was already evident by age 40. Total diversity estimates from one million sequenced T cells were considered lower bounds and underestimates. The long-lived group showed more naive CD4+ T cells, fewer expanded clones and increased TCR diversity than the aged group, suggesting age selection. The CMV infection status of donors was not known, potentially confounding age-related changes in expanded clonotypes. Because profiling used bulk unsorted PBMCs, naive and antigen-experienced compartments could not be compared conclusively.

Receptor libraries were prepared by 5' RACE. Instrument used: Illumina HiSeq 2500. A second about 7 to 12 cycle PCR used a sample-barcoded 5' primer and a J-beta primer mix. A unique molecular identifier was introduced onto each TCR beta cDNA molecule by a template-switch 5' adaptor carrying 12 random nucleotides. At least 2.5 million CDR3-containing paired-end reads were obtained from each sample. The Mint cDNA synthesis kit, primed by a TRBC-specific oligonucleotide, was used to synthesize first-strand cDNA from all RNA. After uracil-DNA glycosylase treatment, a first 18-cycle PCR used universal primers M1SS and BC2_uni_R on all cDNA. As for the authors' bioinformatics: Normalization of each sample was performed by random selection of 1 million high-quality reads, each carrying a distinct molecular identifier. Reads sharing molecular identifiers were discarded rather than binned into consensus sequences. MiTCR, with a Q25 quality threshold and the strictest error-elimination algorithm, was used for CDR3 identification, clonotype clustering and error correction. A nonparametric unseen species model with Euler transformation was used to estimate lower-bound total TCR beta diversity. The public sequencing data were trimmed at Q25 with fastp and processed into clonotypes with MiXCR by TCRdb, which kept only in-frame beta chains. For every CDR3 protein sequence, its rows merge into one entry that carries the most common genes and DNA. In this record, the V and J calls reflect TCRdb's handling and not the investigators' own analysis. The sample includes about 940,000 distinct CDR3 sequences, with around 48% observed a single time. The ten most abundant clones make up 10% to 15% of the sample.

The clonotype originates from a man in his thirties or forties in good health. Sequenced: blood.

CDR3 reads: CSAREGNNQDGYTF. Here is the DNA: TGCAGTGCTAGAGAAGGAAACAACCAGGATGGCTACACCTTC. This chain joins TRBV20-1 to TRBJ1-2; confidence is insufficient to name the D gene. The junction carries 14 bases between V and J, which are trimmed by 0 bases and 6 bases respectively. The CDR3 has 14 amino acids, counting the end cysteine and phenylalanine. The only DNA kept is the CDR3, 42 bases in frame from the first base. The germline V gene (reference sequence) specifies DFQATT as CDR1 and SNEGSKA as CDR2.